The present TCR beta chain was sequenced within a study of identical twins. Study-level findings and limits: Conclusions were based on cross-sectional statistical analysis, without following the same donors.

Healthy Caucasian individuals made up all the donors. Comment on this clonotype: Its antigen is unknown.

Through template switching, a universal primer site was introduced, and the cDNA contained unique molecular identifiers. TCRdb re-analysed the 5' RACE reads in MiXCR, keeping a single row per CDR3 protein. The sample yields 1.5 million or so distinct CDR3 sequences, under 35% seen once. The TCR originated in a newborn girl in good health. The sample taken for sequencing was cord blood.

The chain's CDR3 is CSVEAGGAGQPQHF. The DNA of the CDR3 is TGCAGCGTTGAAGCAGGGGGCGCGGGACAGCCCCAGCATTTT. V and J are TRBV29-1 and TRBJ1-5; 8 nucleotides match TRBD1. Trimming took 1 base from V and 7 from J; bases not matched to a gene: 6. This CDR3 spans 14 amino acids. Germline lookup yields CDR1 SQVTM and CDR2 ANQGSEA.